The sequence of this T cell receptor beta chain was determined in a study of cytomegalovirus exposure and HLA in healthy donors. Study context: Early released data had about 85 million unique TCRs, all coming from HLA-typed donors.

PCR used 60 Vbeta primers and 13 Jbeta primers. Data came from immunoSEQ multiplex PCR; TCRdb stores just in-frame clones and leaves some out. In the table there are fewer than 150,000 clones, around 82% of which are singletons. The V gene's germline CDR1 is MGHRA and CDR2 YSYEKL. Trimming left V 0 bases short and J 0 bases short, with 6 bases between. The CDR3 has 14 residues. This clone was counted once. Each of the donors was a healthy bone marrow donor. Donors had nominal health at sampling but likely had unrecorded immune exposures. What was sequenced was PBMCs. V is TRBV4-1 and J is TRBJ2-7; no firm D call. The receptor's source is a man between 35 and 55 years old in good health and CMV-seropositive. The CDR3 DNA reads TGCGCCAGCAGCCAAGACAGTACCTCCTACGAGCAGTACTTC. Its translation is CASSQDSTSYEQYF.